There are a few counts of the clone carrying this TCR beta chain. Antigen: not known. These data belong to a study of cytomegalovirus exposure and HLA in healthy donors. Study-wide findings and caveats: Some V segments, TRBV6-2 and TRBV6-3 among them, were indistinguishable and were therefore excluded. A later examination showed that TCR association rates differed by HLA locus, with DRB1 most and HLA-C fewest. Associated with cytomegalovirus, according to the listing, were approximately 160 TCR beta chains.

PCR involved 60 Vbeta and 13 Jbeta primers. Sequencing used immunoSEQ multiplex PCR; TCRdb keeps in-frame clones, though not all of them. The sample lists 160,000 or so clones, 70% occurring once. Germline V gene sequence: CDR1 MDHEN, CDR2 SYDVKM. This CDR3 is built from 13 residues. V was cut by 6 bases and J by 8 bases, with 15 bases left in between. V usage is TRBV28 and J usage is TRBJ2-3; D may be TRBD2 (6 bases). This clonotype was sampled from a young man in good health and CMV-seropositive. The material sequenced was PBMCs. The CDR3 DNA sequence: TGTGCCAGCAGGAGCCCGGGAGCAGGTACGCAGTATTTT. Its translation: CASRSPGAGTQYF.